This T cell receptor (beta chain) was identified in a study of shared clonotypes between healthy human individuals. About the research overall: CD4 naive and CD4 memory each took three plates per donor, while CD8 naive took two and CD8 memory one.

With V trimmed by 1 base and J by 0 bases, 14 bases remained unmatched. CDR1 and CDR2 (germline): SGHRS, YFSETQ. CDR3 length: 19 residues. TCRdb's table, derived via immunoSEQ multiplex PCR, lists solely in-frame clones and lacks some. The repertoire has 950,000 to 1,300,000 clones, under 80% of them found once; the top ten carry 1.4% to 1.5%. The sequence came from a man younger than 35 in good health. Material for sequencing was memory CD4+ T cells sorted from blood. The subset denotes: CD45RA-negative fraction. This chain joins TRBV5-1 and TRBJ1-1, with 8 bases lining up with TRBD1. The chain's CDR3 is CASSLWPRGQGFMNTEAFF. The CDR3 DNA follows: TGCGCCAGCAGCTTGTGGCCCAGGGGGCAGGGGTTTATGAACACTGAAGCTTTCTTT.